This TCR beta chain emerged from a study of PD-L1 blockade in urothelial cancer. The overall study: Blood samples had a median of 141,255 T cells.

In germline, CDR1 is LNHDA, CDR2 SQIVND (reference sequence). The J segment lost 4 bases and the V segment lost 5 bases, leaving 7 bases of the junction unmatched. CDR3 length equals 14 residues. The sample's time point: pretreatment peripheral blood. Patients' cancers were locally advanced or metastatic urothelial carcinomas. For each patient, 1 to 8 samples were obtained, pretreatment and on-treatment. A spike-in of synthetic TCR analog templates was added to each PCR. Method: immunoSEQ multiplex PCR; TCRdb's copy keeps in-frame clones and lacks some. The data hold tens of thousands of clones, with 87% observed a single time.

The chain carries TRBV19 and TRBJ2-7; 8 bases agree with TRBD1. This clonotype was sampled from a woman aged 60-75 years with urothelial cancer. The sequences come from PBMCs, collected around atezolizumab (anti-PD-L1) treatment. CDR3 amino acids: CASSSRDRRYEQYF. Written as DNA, the CDR3 is TGTGCCAGTAGTTCCAGGGACAGGAGATACGAGCAGTACTTC.